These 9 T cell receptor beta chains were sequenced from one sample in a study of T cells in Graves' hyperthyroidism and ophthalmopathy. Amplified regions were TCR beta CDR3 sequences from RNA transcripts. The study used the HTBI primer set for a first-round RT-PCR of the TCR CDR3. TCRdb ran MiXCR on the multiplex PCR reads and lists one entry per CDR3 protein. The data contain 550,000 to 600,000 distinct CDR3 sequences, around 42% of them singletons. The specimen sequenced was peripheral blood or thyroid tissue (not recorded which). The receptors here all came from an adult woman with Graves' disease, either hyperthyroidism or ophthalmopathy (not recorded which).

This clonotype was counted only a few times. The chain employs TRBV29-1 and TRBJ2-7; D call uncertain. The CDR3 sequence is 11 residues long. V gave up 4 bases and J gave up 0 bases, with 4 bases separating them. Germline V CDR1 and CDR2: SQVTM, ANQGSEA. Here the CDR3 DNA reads TGCAGCGTTGTTAACTCCTACGAGCAGTACTTC. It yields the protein CSVVNSYEQYF.

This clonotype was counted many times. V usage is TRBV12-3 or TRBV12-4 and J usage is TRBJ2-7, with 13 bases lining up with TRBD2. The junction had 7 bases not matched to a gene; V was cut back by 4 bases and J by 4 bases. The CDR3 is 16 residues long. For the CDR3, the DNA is TGTGCCAGCAGTTCTATTTGGACTAGCGGGAGTTACGAGCAGTACTTC. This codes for CASSSIWTSGSYEQYF.

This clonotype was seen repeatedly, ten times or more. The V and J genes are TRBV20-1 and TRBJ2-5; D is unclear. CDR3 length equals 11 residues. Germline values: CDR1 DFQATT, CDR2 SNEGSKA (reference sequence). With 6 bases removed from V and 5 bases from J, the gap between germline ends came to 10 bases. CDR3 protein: CSAGPVETQYF. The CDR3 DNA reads TGCAGTGCCGGGCCCGTGGAGACCCAGTACTTC.

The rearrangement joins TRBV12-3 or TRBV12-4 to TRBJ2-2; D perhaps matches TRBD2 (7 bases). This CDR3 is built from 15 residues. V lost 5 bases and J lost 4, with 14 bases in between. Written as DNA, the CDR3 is TGTGCCAGCAGTGCGCTGAGGGGGGGCACCGGGGAGCTGTTTTTT. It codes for CASSALRGGTGELFF.

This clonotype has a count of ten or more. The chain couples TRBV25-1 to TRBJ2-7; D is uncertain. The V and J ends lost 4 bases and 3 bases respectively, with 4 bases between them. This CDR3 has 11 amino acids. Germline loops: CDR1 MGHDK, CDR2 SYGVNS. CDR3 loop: CASSGFYEQYF. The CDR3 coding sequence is TGTGCCAGCAGTGGATTCTACGAGCAGTACTTC.

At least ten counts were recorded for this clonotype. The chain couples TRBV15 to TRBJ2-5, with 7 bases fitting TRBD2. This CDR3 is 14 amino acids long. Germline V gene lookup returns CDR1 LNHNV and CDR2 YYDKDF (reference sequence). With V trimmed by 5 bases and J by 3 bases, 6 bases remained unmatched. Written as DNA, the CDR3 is TGTGCCACCAGCGCTGCGGGAGTCGAAGAGACCCAGTACTTC. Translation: CATSAAGVEETQYF.

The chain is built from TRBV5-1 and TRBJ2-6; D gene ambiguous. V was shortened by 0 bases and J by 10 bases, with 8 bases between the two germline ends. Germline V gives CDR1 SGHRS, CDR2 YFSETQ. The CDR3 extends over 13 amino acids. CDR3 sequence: CASSLDVANVLTF. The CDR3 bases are TGCGCCAGCAGCTTGGATGTGGCTAACGTCCTGACTTTC.

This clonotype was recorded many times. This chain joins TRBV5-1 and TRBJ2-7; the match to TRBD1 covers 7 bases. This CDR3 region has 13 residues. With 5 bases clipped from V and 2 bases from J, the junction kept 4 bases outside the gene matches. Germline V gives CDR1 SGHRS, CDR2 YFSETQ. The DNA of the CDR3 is TGCGCCAGCAGGACAGGGCGAACCTACGAGCAGTACTTC. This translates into CASRTGRTYEQYF.

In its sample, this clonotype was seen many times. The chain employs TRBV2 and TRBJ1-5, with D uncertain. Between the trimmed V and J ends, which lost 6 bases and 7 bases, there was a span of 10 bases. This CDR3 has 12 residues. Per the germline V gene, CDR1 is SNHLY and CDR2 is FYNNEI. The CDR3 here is CASRKGGQPQHF. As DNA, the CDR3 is TGTGCCAGCAGGAAGGGTGGGCAGCCCCAGCATTTT.